Described below is a single T cell receptor beta chain sequence and its context. Its antigen has not been determined. No clone much larger than this one lies a single base away; base qualities are absent. The data belong to a study of cytomegalovirus exposure and HLA in healthy donors (TCRdb year 2017). Study-wide context: A later analysis indicated that the roughly 120 validation repertoires were generated on the platform also employed for the approximately 670 repertoires of the first cohort. The study aimed to test whether signatures of past pathogen exposure could be identified by cataloging public T cell receptors. In addition to the first cohort of several hundred subjects, a separate validation cohort of 100 to 150 different subjects was used. High-throughput TCR immunosequencing, statistical association of individual TCRs with disease status, and machine learning were combined to predict cytomegalovirus infection status.

The library was built by means of the immunoSEQ multiplex PCR assay. Processing in the source paper ran as follows. A statistical classification framework was built for diagnosing cytomegalovirus status from the catalog of TCR beta chain sequences. Imported from immuneACCESS, the table was reduced by TCRdb to in-frame sequences with V and J called. These copies leave out some clones; in studies compared against another copy, an unresolved V gene accounts for under half, and the cause of the remainder is not known. V and J calls and clone size are as listed in that table; D and trimming were resolved from the DNA. This sample has over 150,000 clones in its table, and less than 95% of those were observed once. About 2.9% of the sample is held by the ten biggest clonotypes. Trimming removed 3 bases from V and 0 bases from J, leaving 6 bases between the germline ends. CDR1 SEHNR and CDR2 FQNEAQ were looked up in the germline V gene (reference sequence). Inclusive of the bounding cysteine and phenylalanine, the CDR3 is 15 residues long. Of the read, only the CDR3 DNA is kept; its 45 bases are in frame from base 1.

The full study reports these points: In vitro tests confirmed that a few of the cytomegalovirus-associated TCR beta chains recognize cytomegalovirus antigens. All 120 or so repertoires were used to score co-occurrence in the validation cohort in a later analysis, because that analysis had no HLA typing for the cohort. Most TCR sequences were seen in very few donors, while some public TCRs were found in many individuals. Subsequent analysis determined that TCRs grouped into clusters in the first cohort also showed a tendency toward co-occurrence across the 130 or so validation repertoires, and 85% to 95% of cluster scores exceeded 0. The authors suggested that the approach could potentially be extended to other disease states and immunological phenotypes. The classifier was reported to diagnose cytomegalovirus status with high specificity and sensitivity in both the original and validation cohorts. The study listed 164 TCR beta chains as associated with cytomegalovirus.

The donors belonged to the validation cohort of 90 to 150 subjects, which was separate from the approximately 700-subject first cohort. The sequence was collected from a woman in her late teens or twenties in good health and CMV-seropositive. The chain joins TRBV7-9 to TRBJ2-6, with the D segment identity uncertain. Sequenced sample: PBMCs. This receptor carries the CDR3 CASSFQLSGANVLTF. The nucleotides are TGTGCCAGCAGCTTTCAACTCTCTGGGGCCAACGTCCTGACTTTC. Reference TRBV7-9 and TRBJ2-6 proteins supply the regions before and after the CDR3; the full variable domain is: DTGVSQNPRHKITKRGQNVTFRCDPISEHNRLYWYRQTLGQGPEFLTYFQNEAQLEKSRLLSDRFSAERPKGSFSTLEIQRTEQGDSAMYLCASSFQLSGANVLTFGAGSRLTVL.